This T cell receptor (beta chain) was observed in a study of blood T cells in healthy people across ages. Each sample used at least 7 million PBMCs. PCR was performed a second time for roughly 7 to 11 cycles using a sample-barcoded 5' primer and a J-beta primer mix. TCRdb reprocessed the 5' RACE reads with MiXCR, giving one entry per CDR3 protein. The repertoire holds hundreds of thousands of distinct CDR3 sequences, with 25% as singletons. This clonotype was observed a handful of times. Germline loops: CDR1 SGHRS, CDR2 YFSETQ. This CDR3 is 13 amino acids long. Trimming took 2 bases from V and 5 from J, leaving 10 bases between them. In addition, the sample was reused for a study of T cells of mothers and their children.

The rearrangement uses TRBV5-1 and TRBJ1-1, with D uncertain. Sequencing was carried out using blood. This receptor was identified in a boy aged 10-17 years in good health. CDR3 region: CASSLQRWTEAFF. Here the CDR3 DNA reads TGCGCCAGCAGCTTACAGAGATGGACTGAAGCTTTCTTT.